Sequencing of this T cell receptor beta chain was carried out in a study of cytomegalovirus exposure and HLA in healthy donors. The study, taken as a whole, reports: Among TCR beta chains, those listed as cytomegalovirus-associated numbered around 180.

This clone appeared a single time. The target antigen is unknown. Clones were sequenced by immunoSEQ multiplex PCR, and TCRdb holds only the in-frame ones, with some missing. Of some 110,000 clones listed, about 84% are singletons. The V end was cut by 4 bases, the J end by 3 bases, with 9 bases between. CDR1 is MNHNS, CDR2 SASEGT, per germline. The CDR3 loop spans 13 amino acids. The V call is TRBV6-1, the J call TRBJ1-1; tentative D call: TRBD1 (6 bases). This sequence originates from a man between 18 and 35 years old in good health and CMV-seronegative. The sequencing input was PBMCs. The CDR3 DNA is TGTGCCAGCAGTGTTCCAGGGGACACTGAAGCTTTCTTT. It encodes CASSVPGDTEAFF.